This TCR beta chain was identified during a study of cytomegalovirus exposure and HLA in healthy donors. The CDR3 runs 16 residues. Per germline, CDR1 SGHNT and CDR2 YYREEE (reference sequence). Primers for the PCR totalled 60 Vbeta and 13 Jbeta. The assay was immunoSEQ multiplex PCR, and TCRdb's table has in-frame clones only and misses some. Of some 270,000 clones listed, about 80% were seen once; the top ten hold about 0.3%. The TCR was taken from a girl aged 2 to 9 in good health and CMV-seronegative. The sequenced sample consisted of PBMCs. This chain uses TRBV5-4 with TRBJ2-5, with TRBD1 identical over 9 bases. The J call could be wrong; TRBJ2-7 is a better fit for the DNA end. CDR3: CASSPFDRGISYEQYF. CDR3 DNA sequence: TGTGCCAGCAGCCCTTTCGACAGGGGGATATCCTACGAGCAGTACTTC.